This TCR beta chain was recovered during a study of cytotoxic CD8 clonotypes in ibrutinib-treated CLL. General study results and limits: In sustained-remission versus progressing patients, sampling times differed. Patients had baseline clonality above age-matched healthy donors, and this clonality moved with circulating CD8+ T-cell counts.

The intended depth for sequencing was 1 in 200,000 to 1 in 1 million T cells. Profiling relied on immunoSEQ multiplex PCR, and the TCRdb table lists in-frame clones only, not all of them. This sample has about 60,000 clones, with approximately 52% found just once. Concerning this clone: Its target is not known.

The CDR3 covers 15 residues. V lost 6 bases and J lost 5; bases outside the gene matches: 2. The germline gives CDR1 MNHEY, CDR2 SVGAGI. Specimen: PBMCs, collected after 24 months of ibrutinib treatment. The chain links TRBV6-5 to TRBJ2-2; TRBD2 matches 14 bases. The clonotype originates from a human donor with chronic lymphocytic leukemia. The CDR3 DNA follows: TGTGCCAGCAGGGGACTAGCGGGAGTAACCGGGGAGCTGTTTTTT. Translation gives CASRGLAGVTGELFF.